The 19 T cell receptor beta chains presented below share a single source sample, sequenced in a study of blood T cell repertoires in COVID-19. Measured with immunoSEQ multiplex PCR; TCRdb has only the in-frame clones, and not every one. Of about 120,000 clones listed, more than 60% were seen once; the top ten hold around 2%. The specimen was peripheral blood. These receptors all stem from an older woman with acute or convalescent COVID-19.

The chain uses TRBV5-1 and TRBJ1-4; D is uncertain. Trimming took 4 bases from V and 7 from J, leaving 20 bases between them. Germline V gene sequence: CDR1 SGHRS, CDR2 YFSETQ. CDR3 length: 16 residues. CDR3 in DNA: TGCGCCAGCAGCCCAGAGGGAGCGGGCGAGGGTGAAAAACTGTTTTTT. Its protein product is CASSPEGAGEGEKLFF.

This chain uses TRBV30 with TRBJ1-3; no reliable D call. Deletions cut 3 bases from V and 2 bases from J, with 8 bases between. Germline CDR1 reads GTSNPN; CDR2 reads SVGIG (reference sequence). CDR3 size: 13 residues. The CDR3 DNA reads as TGTGCCTGGAGATCGGGTGCTGGAAACACCATATATTTT. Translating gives CAWRSGAGNTIYF.

CDR3 DNA: TGTGCCAGCACGCAGGGGGCCGGATCTTTCTTT. Translating it yields CASTQGAGSFF. This rearrangement joins TRBV6-5 to TRBJ1-1; 8 positions agree with TRBD1. CDR1 and CDR2 (germline): MNHEY, SVGAGI. The CDR3 extends over 11 amino acids. J lost 12 bases, V lost 7 bases, and 7 bases had no gene match.

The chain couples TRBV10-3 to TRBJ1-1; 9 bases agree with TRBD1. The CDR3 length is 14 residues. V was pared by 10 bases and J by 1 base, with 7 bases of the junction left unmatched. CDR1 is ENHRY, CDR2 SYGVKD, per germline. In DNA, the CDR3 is TGTGCCACACTACAGGGGGCTGAGAACACTGAAGCTTTCTTT. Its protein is CATLQGAENTEAFF.

CDR3 in DNA: TGTGCCAGCTCACAGGATCGGACAGGGGGATACGAGCAGTACTTC. Its protein product is CASSQDRTGGYEQYF. V is TRBV18 and J is TRBJ2-7; 10 bases are a match to TRBD1. CDR1 and CDR2 from the germline V gene are KGHSH and LQKENI. The junction had 7 bases not matched to a gene; V was cut back by 4 bases and J by 4 bases. This CDR3 region has 15 residues. Filled out from reference TRBV18 and TRBJ2-7, the complete variable domain reads NAGVMQNPRHLVRRRGQEARLRCSPMKGHSHVYWYRQLPEEGLKFMVYLQKENIIDESGMPKERFSAEFPKEGPSILRIQQVVRGDSAAYFCASSQDRTGGYEQYFGPGTRLTVT.

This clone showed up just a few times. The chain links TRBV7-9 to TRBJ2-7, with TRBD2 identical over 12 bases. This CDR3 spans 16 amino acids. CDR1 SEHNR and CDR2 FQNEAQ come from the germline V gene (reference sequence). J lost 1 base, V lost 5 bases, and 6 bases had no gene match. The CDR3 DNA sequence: TGTGCCAGCAGCATCACTAGCGGGGGGCCGTCCTACGAGCAGTACTTC. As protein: CASSITSGGPSYEQYF.

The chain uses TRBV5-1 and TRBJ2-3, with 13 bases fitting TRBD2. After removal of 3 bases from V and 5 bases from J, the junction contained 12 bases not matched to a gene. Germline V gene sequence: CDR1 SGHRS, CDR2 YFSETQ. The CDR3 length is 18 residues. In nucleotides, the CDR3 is TGCGCCAGCAGCTCAGGACTAGCGGGAGTCGAAGTTGGAGATACGCAGTATTTT. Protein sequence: CASSSGLAGVEVGDTQYF. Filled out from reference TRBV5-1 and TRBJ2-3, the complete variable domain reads KAGVTQTPRYLIKTRGQQVTLSCSPISGHRSVSWYQQTPGQGLQFLFEYFSETQRNKGNFPGRFSGRQFSNSRSEMNVSTLELGDSALYLCASSSGLAGVEVGDTQYFGPGTRLTVL.

The CDR3 sequence: CASGSGLAGGGVQETQYF. In nucleotides, the CDR3 is TGTGCTAGTGGTTCCGGACTAGCGGGAGGGGGGGTCCAAGAGACCCAGTACTTC. This chain joins TRBV12-5 and TRBJ2-5, with 15 nucleotides matching TRBD2. Germline values: CDR1 LGHNT, CDR2 FRNRAP. The CDR3 runs to 18 residues. V was clipped by 4 bases and J by 1 base; unmatched bases: 7.

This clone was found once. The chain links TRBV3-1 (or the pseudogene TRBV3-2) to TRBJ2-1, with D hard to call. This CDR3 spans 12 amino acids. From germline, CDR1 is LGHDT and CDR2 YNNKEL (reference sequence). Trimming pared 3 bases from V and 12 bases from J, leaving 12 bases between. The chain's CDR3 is CASSHKTAVQFF. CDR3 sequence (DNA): TGTGCCAGCAGCCACAAAACAGCTGTGCAGTTCTTC.

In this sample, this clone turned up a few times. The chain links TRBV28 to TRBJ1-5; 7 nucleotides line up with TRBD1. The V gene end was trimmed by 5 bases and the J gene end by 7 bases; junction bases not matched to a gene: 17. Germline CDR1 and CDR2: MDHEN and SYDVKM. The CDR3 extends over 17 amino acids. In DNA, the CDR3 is TGTGCCAGCAGTCGAATACGACAGGGCCGAGGGGGACAGCCCCAGCATTTT. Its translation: CASSRIRQGRGGQPQHF.

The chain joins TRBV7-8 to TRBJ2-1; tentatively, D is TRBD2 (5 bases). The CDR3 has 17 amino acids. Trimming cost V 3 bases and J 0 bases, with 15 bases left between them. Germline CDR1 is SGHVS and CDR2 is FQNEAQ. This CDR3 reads CASSLGSHRHSYNEQFF. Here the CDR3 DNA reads TGTGCCAGCAGCTTGGGGAGCCACCGACACTCCTACAATGAGCAGTTCTTC.

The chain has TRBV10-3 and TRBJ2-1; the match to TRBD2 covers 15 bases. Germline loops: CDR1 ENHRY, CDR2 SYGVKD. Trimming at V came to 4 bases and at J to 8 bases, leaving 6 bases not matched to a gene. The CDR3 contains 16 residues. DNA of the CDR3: TGTGCCATCAGTGGAGGGACTAGCGGGGGGTCTGATGAGCAGTTCTTC. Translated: CAISGGTSGGSDEQFF.

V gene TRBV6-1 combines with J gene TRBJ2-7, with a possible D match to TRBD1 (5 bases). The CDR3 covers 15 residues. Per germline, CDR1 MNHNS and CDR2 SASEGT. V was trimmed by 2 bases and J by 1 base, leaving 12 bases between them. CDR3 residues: CASSETGILSYEQYF. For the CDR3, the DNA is TGTGCCAGCAGTGAAACAGGCATCCTATCCTACGAGCAGTACTTC.

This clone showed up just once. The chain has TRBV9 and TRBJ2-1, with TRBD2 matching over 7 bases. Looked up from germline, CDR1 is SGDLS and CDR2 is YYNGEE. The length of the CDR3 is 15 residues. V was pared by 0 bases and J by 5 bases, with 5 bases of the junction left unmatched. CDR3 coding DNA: TGTGCCAGCAGCGTAGGGCTAGCGGTTAACAATGAGCAGTTCTTC. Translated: CASSVGLAVNNEQFF.

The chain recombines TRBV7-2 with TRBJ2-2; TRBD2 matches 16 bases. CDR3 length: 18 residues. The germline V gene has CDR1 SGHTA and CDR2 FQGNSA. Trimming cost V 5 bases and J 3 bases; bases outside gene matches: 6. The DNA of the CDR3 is TGTGCCAGCAGCAGGGGACTAGCGGGGGGGCCCGACACCGGGGAGCTGTTTTTT. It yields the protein CASSRGLAGGPDTGELFF.

The CDR3 DNA is TGTGCCAGTAGTATAGAGGGTGCAGGAGATACGCAGTATTTT. Protein sequence: CASSIEGAGDTQYF. This chain joins TRBV19 and TRBJ2-3; D is ambiguous. The V and J ends lost 0 bases and 5 bases respectively, with 9 bases between them. Germline values: CDR1 LNHDA, CDR2 SQIVND (reference sequence). The CDR3 has 14 residues.

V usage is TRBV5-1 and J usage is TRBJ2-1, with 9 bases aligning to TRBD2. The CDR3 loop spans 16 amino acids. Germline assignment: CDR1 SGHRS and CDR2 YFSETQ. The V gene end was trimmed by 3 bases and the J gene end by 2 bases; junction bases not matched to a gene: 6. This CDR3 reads CASSWASGDAYNEQFF. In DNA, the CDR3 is TGCGCCAGCAGCTGGGCTAGCGGGGATGCCTACAATGAGCAGTTCTTC.

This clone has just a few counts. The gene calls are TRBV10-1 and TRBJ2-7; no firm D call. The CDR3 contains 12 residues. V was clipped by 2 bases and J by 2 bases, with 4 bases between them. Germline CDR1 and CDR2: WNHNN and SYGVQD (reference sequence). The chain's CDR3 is CASSETTYEQYF. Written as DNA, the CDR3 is TGCGCCAGCAGTGAGACTACCTACGAGCAGTACTTC.

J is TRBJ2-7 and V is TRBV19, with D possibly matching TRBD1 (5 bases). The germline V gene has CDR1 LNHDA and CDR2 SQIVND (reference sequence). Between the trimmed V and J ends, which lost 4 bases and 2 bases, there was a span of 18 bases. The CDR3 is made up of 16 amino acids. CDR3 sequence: CASSRGQPVPTYEQYF. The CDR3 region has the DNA TGTGCCAGTAGTAGGGGCCAGCCAGTTCCAACCTACGAGCAGTACTTC.